This is a list of T cell receptor beta chains from one sample in a study of blood T cell repertoires in COVID-19. Using immunoSEQ multiplex PCR, the repertoire was profiled, and TCRdb retains in-frame clones only, with some absent. The sample shows more than 55,000 clones, approximately 86% of them seen only once. Source material: peripheral blood. These receptor sequences come from a man in his sixties with acute or convalescent COVID-19. The CDR3 runs from the conserved cysteine through the conserved F or W. Fields, in order: J gene, V gene, D gene, clone size, CDR3 protein, CDR3 DNA. The D gene is left open where the match is weak. Rows may omit the clone size; those that give it use once, few, many or a size class.

J: TRBJ1-5; V: TRBV18; D: -; size: -; CDR3: CASSPPLGPGQPQHF; DNA: TGTGCCAGCTCACCACCTCTGGGCCCAGGTCAGCCCCAGCATTTT
J: TRBJ2-1; V: TRBV11-3; D: TRBD2; size: -; CDR3: CASSLDTSGRIQSSYNEQFF; DNA: TGTGCCAGCAGCTTAGACACTAGCGGGAGGATCCAGAGCTCCTACAATGAGCAGTTCTTC
J: TRBJ2-7; V: TRBV29-1; D: -; size: few; CDR3: CSVDPQYF; DNA: TGCAGCGTTGACCCACAGTACTTC
J: TRBJ2-3; V: TRBV27; D: TRBD1; size: -; CDR3: CASSLSVPGQGHTDTQYF; DNA: TGTGCCAGCAGTTTATCGGTGCCGGGACAGGGTCACACAGATACGCAGTATTTT
J: TRBJ2-2; V: TRBV7-3; D: -; size: -; CDR3: CASSLGLAGTGELFF; DNA: TGTGCCAGCAGCTTAGGGCTAGCTGGCACCGGGGAGCTGTTTTTT
J: TRBJ2-1; V: TRBV7-3; D: -; size: -; CDR3: CASSSQGIGDEQFF; DNA: TGTGCCAGCAGCTCACAGGGAATTGGGGATGAGCAGTTCTTC
J: TRBJ2-7; V: TRBV30; D: TRBD1; size: -; CDR3: CAWGQGVGEQYF; DNA: TGTGCCTGGGGACAGGGGGTCGGCGAGCAGTACTTC
J: TRBJ1-1; V: TRBV4-1; D: TRBD1; size: once; CDR3: CASSRGTGGDTEAFF; DNA: TGCGCCAGCAGCCGAGGGACAGGGGGAGACACTGAAGCTTTCTTT
J: TRBJ2-2; V: TRBV9; D: TRBD1; size: few; CDR3: CASSVPLGQGDTGELFF; DNA: TGTGCCAGCAGCGTTCCTTTGGGACAGGGGGACACCGGGGAGCTGTTTTTT
J: TRBJ1-2; V: TRBV29-1; D: TRBD1; size: -; CDR3: CSVEAQGAGPYYGYTF; DNA: TGCAGCGTTGAAGCACAGGGGGCCGGGCCGTACTATGGCTACACCTTC
J: TRBJ1-2; V: TRBV28; D: TRBD1; size: once; CDR3: CASSPPQGREYTF; DNA: TGTGCCAGCAGTCCACCACAGGGGCGGGAATACACCTTC
J: TRBJ1-1; V: TRBV30; D: -; size: -; CDR3: CAWTTGVYTEAFF; DNA: TGTGCCTGGACGACAGGTGTGTACACTGAAGCTTTCTTT
J: TRBJ2-7; V: TRBV11-1; D: -; size: -; CDR3: CASSPRDFSGEQYF; DNA: TGTGCCAGCAGCCCCCGGGACTTCTCCGGCGAGCAGTACTTC